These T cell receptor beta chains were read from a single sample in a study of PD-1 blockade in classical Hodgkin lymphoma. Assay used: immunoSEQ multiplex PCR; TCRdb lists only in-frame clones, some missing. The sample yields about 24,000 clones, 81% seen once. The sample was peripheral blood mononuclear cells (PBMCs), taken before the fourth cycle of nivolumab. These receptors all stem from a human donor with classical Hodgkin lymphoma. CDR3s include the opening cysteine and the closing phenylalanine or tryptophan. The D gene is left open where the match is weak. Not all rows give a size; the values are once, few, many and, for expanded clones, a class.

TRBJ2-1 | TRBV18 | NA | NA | TGTGCCAGCTCACCGGGGTCGGAGCACAATGAGCAGTTCTTC | CASSPGSEHNEQFF
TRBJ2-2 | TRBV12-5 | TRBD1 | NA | TGTGCTAGTGGTTTGGCCGGACAGGGTCCGAACACCGGGGAGCTGTTTTTT | CASGLAGQGPNTGELFF
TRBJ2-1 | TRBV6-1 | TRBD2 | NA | TGTGCCAGCAGTGAAGCGCCTGGACTCCAGCGGGGCGAGCAGTTCTTC | CASSEAPGLQRGEQFF
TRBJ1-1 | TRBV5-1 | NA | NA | TGCGCCAGCAGCCCCCGAACGGCTACGAACACTGAAGCTTTCTTT | CASSPRTATNTEAFF
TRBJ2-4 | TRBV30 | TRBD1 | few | TGTGCCTGGAGACCCCAACGACAGGGGATAGCCAAAAACATTCAGTACTTC | CAWRPQRQGIAKNIQYF
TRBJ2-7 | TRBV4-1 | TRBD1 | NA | TGCGCCAGCAGCCACGCGGGAGTGGGACAGGGAAGAATCTCCTACGAGCAGTACTTC | CASSHAGVGQGRISYEQYF
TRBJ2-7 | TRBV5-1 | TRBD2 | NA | TGCGCCAGCAGCTTGACTGGGGCTGGACTAGCGAATACCTACGAGCAGTACTTC | CASSLTGAGLANTYEQYF
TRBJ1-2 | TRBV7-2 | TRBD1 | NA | TGTGCCAGCAGGGTACCGACAGGGGCCCTTCGGGGCTACACCTTC | CASRVPTGALRGYTF
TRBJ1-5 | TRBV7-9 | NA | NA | TGTGCCAGCAGCCGCGGGCAGGGAGGCAATCAGCCCCAGCATTTT | CASSRGQGGNQPQHF
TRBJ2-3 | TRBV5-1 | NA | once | TGCGCCAGCAGCTTGGTCAGCCAGAGCACAGATACGCAGTATTTT | CASSLVSQSTDTQYF
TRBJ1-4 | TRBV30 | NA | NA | TGTGCCTGGACGACGGGGGGAGGAACCGAAAAACTGTTTTTT | CAWTTGGGTEKLFF
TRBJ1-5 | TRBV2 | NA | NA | TGTGCCAGCAGTGAATGGCCAGCCAATCAGCCCCAGCATTTT | CASSEWPANQPQHF
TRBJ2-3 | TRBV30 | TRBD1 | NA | TGTGCCTGGACCAGGGGGACGACCGGCACAGATACGCAGTATTTT | CAWTRGTTGTDTQYF
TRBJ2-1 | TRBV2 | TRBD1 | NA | TGTGCCAGCAACCGACAGGGTTCTTGGGAGCAGTTCTTC | CASNRQGSWEQFF
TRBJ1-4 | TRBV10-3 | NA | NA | TGTGCCATCAGTGAGTCAACAGGTCGAGCTAATGAAAAACTGTTTTTT | CAISESTGRANEKLFF
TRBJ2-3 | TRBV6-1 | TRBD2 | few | TGTGCCAGCAGTGTCTCTAGCGGAGCCAGCACAGATACGCAGTATTTT | CASSVSSGASTDTQYF
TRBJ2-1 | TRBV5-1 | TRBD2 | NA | TGCGCCAGCGCTCGGGGGGATGGGAATGAGCAGTTCTTC | CASARGDGNEQFF
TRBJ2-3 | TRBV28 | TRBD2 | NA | TGTGCCAGCAGTTTGTCCGGGAGGACAGATACGCAGTATTTT | CASSLSGRTDTQYF
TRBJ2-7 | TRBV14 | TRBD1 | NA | TGTGCCAGCAGCCGACAGGGAAACTCCTACGAGCAGTACTTC | CASSRQGNSYEQYF
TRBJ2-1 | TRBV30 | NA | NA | TGTGCCTGGAGTGGGACACTGTACAATGAGCAGTTCTTC | CAWSGTLYNEQFF
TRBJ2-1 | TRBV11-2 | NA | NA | TGTGCCAGCAGCTTAGTAGGGGCTGGCAGCTCCCCCTACAATGAGCAGTTCTTC | CASSLVGAGSSPYNEQFF
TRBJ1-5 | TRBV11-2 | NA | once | TGTGCCAGCAGCTTAGGTACAGGTCAGCCCCAGCATTTT | CASSLGTGQPQHF
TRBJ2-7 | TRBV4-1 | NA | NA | TGCGCCAGCAGCCAAGGGGATACCTACGAGCAGTACTTC | CASSQGDTYEQYF
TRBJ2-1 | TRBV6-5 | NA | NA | TGTGCCAGCAGTTACATAGCCAGAGAACGCAATGAGCAGTTCTTC | CASSYIARERNEQFF
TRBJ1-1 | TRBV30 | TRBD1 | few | TGTGCCTGGAGTGCAGGGACAGCGAACACTGAAGCTTTCTTT | CAWSAGTANTEAFF
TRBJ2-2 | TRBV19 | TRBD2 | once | TGTGCCAGTAGCCCTCTCAGGAATAGCGGGAGGGCCGGCGGGGAGCTGTTTTTT | CASSPLRNSGRAGGELFF
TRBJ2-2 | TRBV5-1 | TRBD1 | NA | TGCGCCAGCAGCCCGGTGGGGGACAGGGGTGCCGGGGAGCTGTTTTTT | CASSPVGDRGAGELFF